The entry below describes one T cell receptor beta chain. Trimming cost V 7 bases and J 8 bases, with 11 bases left between them. This CDR3 has 11 residues. The data are from a study of T cells after yellow fever vaccination. TCRdb re-called the 5' RACE reads through MiXCR, storing one row per CDR3 protein. The table lists 500,000 to 650,000 distinct CDR3 sequences, around a sixth of them singletons. The sequencing here drew on PBMCs, taken less than 6 days after the first yellow fever vaccination. The V gene is TRBV12-3 or TRBV12-4, the J gene TRBJ1-2; D not resolved. This clonotype was sampled from a man aged 18 to 35 who received the YFV17D yellow fever vaccine. The CDR3 DNA is TGTGCCAGCATTGGACTAGGGGGCTACACCTTC. It encodes CASIGLGGYTF.